Reported below is one T cell receptor (beta chain). Its antigen is not known. Trimming stripped 3 bases from V and 9 bases from J, with 13 bases between. The CDR3 consists of 13 residues. In germline, CDR1 is SGHNT, CDR2 YYREEE (reference sequence). Generated by immunoSEQ multiplex PCR, the TCRdb table keeps only in-frame clones and is missing some. There are 120,000 or so clones in the sample; roughly 90% occur only once, and approximately 2% lies in the top ten. This entry belongs to a study of cytomegalovirus exposure and HLA in healthy donors. Findings and limits, study-wide: The study recorded 150 to 200 TCR beta chains that were cytomegalovirus-associated. Confirmation was obtained in vitro that a few CMV-associated chains are specific for CMV antigens. Most TCR sequences were rare, but some public TCRs occurred in many donors. First-cohort TCR clusters tended to co-occur in the roughly 130 validation repertoires, a later analysis found.

The chain has TRBV5-4 and TRBJ2-1; TRBD2 might be the D (5 bases). The TCR sequence derives from a woman aged 18-29 years in good health and CMV-seronegative. The sequenced sample consisted of PBMCs. Here the CDR3 reads CASSYEPGGEQFF. The CDR3 DNA reads TGTGCCAGCAGCTACGAACCAGGAGGTGAGCAGTTCTTC. Complete variable domain (other parts from reference TRBV5-4 and TRBJ2-1): ETGVTQSPTHLIKTRGQQVTLRCSSQSGHNTVSWYQQALGQGPQFIFQYYREEENGRGNFPPRFSGLQFPNYSSELNVNALELDDSALYLCASSYEPGGEQFFGPGTRLTVL.